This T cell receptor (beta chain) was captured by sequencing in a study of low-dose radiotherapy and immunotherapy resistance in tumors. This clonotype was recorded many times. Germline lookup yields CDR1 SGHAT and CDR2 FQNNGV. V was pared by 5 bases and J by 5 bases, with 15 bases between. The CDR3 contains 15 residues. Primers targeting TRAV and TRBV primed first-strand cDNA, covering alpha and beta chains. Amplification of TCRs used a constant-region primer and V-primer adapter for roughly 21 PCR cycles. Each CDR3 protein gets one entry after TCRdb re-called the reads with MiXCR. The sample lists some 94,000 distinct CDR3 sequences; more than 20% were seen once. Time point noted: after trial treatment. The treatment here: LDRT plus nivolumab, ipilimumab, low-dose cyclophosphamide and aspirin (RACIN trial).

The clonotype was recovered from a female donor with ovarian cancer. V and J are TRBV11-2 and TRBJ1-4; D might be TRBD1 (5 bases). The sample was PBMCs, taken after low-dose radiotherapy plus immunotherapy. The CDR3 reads CASSGRGWGNEKLFF. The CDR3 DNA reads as TGTGCCAGCAGCGGCCGTGGATGGGGGAATGAAAAACTGTTTTTT.